A selection of T cell receptor beta chains follows, all from one sample in a study of T cells in lung cancer brain metastases. Sequencing used immunoSEQ multiplex PCR; TCRdb keeps in-frame clones, though not all of them. The table lists about 4,800 clones, nearly 90% of them singletons. Input material: tumor tissue from the primary lung tumor. These receptors originate from a woman in her forties or fifties with non-small cell lung cancer. Both conserved end residues are part of each CDR3. Fields, in order: CDR3 length, D gene, J gene, V gene, CDR3 protein, CDR3 DNA. D genes are given only for firm matches.

CDR3 length: 13
D gene: TRBD1
J gene: TRBJ1-2
V gene: TRBV11-2
CDR3 protein: CASSPGQDYGYTF
CDR3 DNA: TGTGCCAGCAGTCCAGGACAGGACTATGGCTACACCTTC

CDR3 length: 16
D gene: NA
J gene: TRBJ1-6
V gene: TRBV5-6
CDR3 protein: CASSLIWFSENSPLHF
CDR3 DNA: TGTGCCAGCAGCTTGATTTGGTTTTCGGAAAATTCACCCCTCCACTTT

CDR3 length: 19
D gene: NA
J gene: TRBJ1-5
V gene: TRBV4-2
CDR3 protein: CASSPGSFGRRSSNQPQHF
CDR3 DNA: TGTGCCAGCAGTCCAGGGAGTTTTGGTAGGCGGAGTAGCAATCAGCCCCAGCATTTT

CDR3 length: 12
D gene: NA
J gene: TRBJ1-1
V gene: TRBV29-1
CDR3 protein: CSVRQLPTEAFF
CDR3 DNA: TGCAGCGTTAGACAGTTGCCCACTGAAGCTTTCTTT

CDR3 length: 15
D gene: NA
J gene: TRBJ2-1
V gene: TRBV28
CDR3 protein: CASSPSGAFRNEQFF
CDR3 DNA: TGTGCCAGCAGTCCCTCGGGGGCTTTTCGCAATGAGCAGTTCTTC

CDR3 length: 15
D gene: NA
J gene: TRBJ1-3
V gene: TRBV6-6
CDR3 protein: CASSQLRSSGNTIYF
CDR3 DNA: TGTGCCAGCAGTCAATTACGGAGCTCTGGAAACACCATATATTTT

CDR3 length: 12
D gene: TRBD1
J gene: TRBJ1-2
V gene: TRBV6-5
CDR3 protein: CASKTGGYGYTF
CDR3 DNA: TGTGCCAGCAAGACAGGGGGCTATGGCTACACCTTC

CDR3 length: 12
D gene: NA
J gene: TRBJ2-1
V gene: TRBV18
CDR3 protein: CASLPERERQFF
CDR3 DNA: TGTGCCAGCTTACCAGAAAGGGAGCGGCAGTTCTTC

CDR3 length: 14
D gene: NA
J gene: TRBJ1-1
V gene: TRBV15
CDR3 protein: CATSMRGRNTEAFF
CDR3 DNA: TGTGCCACCAGCATGAGGGGCCGGAACACTGAAGCTTTCTTT

CDR3 length: 15
D gene: NA
J gene: TRBJ2-5
V gene: TRBV7-2
CDR3 protein: CASSLTRGYTETQYF
CDR3 DNA: TGTGCCAGCAGCTTAACCAGGGGTTATACGGAGACCCAGTACTTC

CDR3 length: 13
D gene: NA
J gene: TRBJ2-3
V gene: TRBV6-1
CDR3 protein: CASFRGFTDTQYF
CDR3 DNA: TGTGCCAGTTTTAGGGGTTTCACAGATACGCAGTATTTT

CDR3 length: 13
D gene: NA
J gene: TRBJ1-1
V gene: TRBV12-5
CDR3 protein: CASRWGAGSKTFF
CDR3 DNA: NA

CDR3 length: 14
D gene: NA
J gene: TRBJ1-2
V gene: TRBV6-5
CDR3 protein: CASSRTGQSFGYTF
CDR3 DNA: TGTGCCAGCAGCCGAACCGGACAGAGCTTTGGCTACACCTTC

CDR3 length: 18
D gene: NA
J gene: TRBJ2-1
V gene: TRBV12-5
CDR3 protein: CASGLVNRDLWGVDEQFF
CDR3 DNA: TGTGCTAGTGGTTTGGTAAATCGAGATCTCTGGGGGGTCGATGAGCAGTTCTTC